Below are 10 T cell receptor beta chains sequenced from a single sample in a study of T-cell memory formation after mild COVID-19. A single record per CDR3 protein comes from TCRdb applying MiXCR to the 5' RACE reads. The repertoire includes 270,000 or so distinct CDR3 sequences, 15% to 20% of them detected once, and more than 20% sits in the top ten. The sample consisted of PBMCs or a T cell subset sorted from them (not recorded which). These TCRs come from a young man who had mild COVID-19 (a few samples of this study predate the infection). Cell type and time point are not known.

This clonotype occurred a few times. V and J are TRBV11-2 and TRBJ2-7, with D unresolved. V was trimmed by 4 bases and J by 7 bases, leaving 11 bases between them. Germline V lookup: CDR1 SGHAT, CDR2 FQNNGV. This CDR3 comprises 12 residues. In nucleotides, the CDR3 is TGTGCCAGCAGCTCCTCACTAACGGAGCAGTACTTC. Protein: CASSSSLTEQYF. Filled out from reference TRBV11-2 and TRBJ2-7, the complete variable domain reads EAGVAQSPRYKIIEKRQSVAFWCNPISGHATLYWYQQILGQGPKLLIQFQNNGVVDDSQLPKDRFSAERLKGVDSTLKIQPAKLEDSAVYLCASSSSLTEQYFGPGTRLTVT.

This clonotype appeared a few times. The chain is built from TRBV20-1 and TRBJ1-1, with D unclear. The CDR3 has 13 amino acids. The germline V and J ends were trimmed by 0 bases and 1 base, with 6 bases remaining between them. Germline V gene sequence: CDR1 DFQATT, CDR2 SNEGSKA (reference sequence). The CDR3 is CSAREGQNTEAFF. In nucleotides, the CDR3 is TGCAGTGCTAGAGAAGGGCAGAACACTGAAGCTTTCTTT.

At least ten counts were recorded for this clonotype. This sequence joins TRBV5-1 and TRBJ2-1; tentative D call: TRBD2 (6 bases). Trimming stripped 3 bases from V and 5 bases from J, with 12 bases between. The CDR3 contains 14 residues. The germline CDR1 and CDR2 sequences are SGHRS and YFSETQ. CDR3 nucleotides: TGCGCCAGCAGCTACGGGACTCTTGACAATGAGCAGTTCTTC. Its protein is CASSYGTLDNEQFF.

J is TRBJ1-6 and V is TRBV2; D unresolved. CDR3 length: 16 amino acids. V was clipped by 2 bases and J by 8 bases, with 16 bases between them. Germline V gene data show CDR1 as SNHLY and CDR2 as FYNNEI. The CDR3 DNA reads TGTGCCAGCAGTGAATCGTTCGTGGCGGGAGATTCACCCCTCCACTTT. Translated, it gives CASSESFVAGDSPLHF. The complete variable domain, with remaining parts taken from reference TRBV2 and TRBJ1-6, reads EPEVTQTPSHQVTQMGQEVILRCVPISNHLYFYWYRQILGQKVEFLVSFYNNEISEKSEIFDDQFSVERPDGSNFTLKIRSTKLEDSAMYFCASSESFVAGDSPLHFGNGTRLTVT.

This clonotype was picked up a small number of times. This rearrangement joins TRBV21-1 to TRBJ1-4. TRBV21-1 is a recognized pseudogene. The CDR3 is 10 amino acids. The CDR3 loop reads CASSRRTLFF. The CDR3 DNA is TGTGCCAGCAGCAGACGAACACTGTTTTTT.

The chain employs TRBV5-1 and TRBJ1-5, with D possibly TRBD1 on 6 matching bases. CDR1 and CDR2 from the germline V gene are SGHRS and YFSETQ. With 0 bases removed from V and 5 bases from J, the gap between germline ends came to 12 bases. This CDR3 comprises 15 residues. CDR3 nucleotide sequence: TGCGCCAGCAGCTTGGACGGTCAGGGGCATCAGCCCCAGCATTTT. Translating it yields CASSLDGQGHQPQHF.

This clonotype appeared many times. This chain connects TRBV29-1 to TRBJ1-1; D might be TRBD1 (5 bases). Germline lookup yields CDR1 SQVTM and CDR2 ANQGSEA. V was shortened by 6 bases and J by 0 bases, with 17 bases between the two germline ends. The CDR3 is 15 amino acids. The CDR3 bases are TGCAGCGTAGGAACAGGTTGGGGCATGAACACTGAAGCTTTCTTT. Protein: CSVGTGWGMNTEAFF. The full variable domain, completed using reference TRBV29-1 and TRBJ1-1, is SAVISQKPSRDICQRGTSLTIQCQVDSQVTMMFWYRQQPGQSLTLIATANQGSEATYESGFVIDKFPISRPNLTFSTLTVSNMSPEDSSIYLCSVGTGWGMNTEAFFGQGTRLTVV.

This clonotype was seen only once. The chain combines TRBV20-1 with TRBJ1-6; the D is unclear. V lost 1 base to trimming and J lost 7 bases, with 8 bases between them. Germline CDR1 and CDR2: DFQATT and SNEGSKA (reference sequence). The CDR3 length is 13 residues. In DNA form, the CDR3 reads TGCAGTGCTAGAGTCAGTGGGAATTCACCCCTCCACTTT. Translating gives CSARVSGNSPLHF.

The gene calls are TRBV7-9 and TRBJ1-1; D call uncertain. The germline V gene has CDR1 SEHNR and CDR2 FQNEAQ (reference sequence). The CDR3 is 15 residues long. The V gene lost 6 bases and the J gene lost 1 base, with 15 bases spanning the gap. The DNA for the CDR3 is TGTGCCAGCAGTAATAGGGTTGTGCAGAACACTGAAGCTTTCTTT. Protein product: CASSNRVVQNTEAFF.

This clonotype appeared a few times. CDR3 loop: CATSSLTGDNEQFF. In DNA, the CDR3 is TGTGCCACCAGCAGCCTGACAGGGGACAATGAGCAGTTCTTC. This rearrangement joins TRBV15 to TRBJ2-1; 8 bases are a match to TRBD1. Germline V gene lookup returns CDR1 LNHNV and CDR2 YYDKDF (reference sequence). V was clipped by 3 bases and J by 5 bases; unmatched bases: 3. This CDR3 comprises 14 residues. Combining the CDR3 with reference TRBV15 and TRBJ2-1 gives the whole variable domain DAMVIQNPRYQVTQFGKPVTLSCSQTLNHNVMYWYQQKSSQAPKLLFHYYDKDFNNEADTPDNFQSRRPNTSFCFLDIRSPGLGDTAMYLCATSSLTGDNEQFFGPGTRLTVL.